The rows below give T cell receptor beta chains drawn from one sample of a study of blood T cell repertoires in COVID-19. Some clones are missing from TCRdb's copy, which holds only in-frame ones; the method was immunoSEQ multiplex PCR. The data hold 70,000 to 85,000 clones, with around nine tenths observed a single time. Material: peripheral blood. These receptors were obtained from a man aged 65 to 79 with active or convalescent COVID-19. The CDR3 runs from the conserved cysteine through the conserved F or W. The D gene is left open where the match is weak. Rows give clone size only sometimes, using once, few, many, or a class for an expanded clone.

v_gene: TRBV2; j_gene: TRBJ2-1; d_gene: -; abundance: -; CDR3aa: CASSGGWGEQFF; CDR3nt: TGTGCCAGCAGTGGCGGGTGGGGTGAGCAGTTCTTC
v_gene: TRBV6-5; j_gene: TRBJ1-4; d_gene: TRBD1; abundance: -; CDR3aa: CASSYSGQGTEKLFF; CDR3nt: TGTGCCAGCAGTTACTCGGGACAGGGAACTGAAAAACTGTTTTTT
v_gene: TRBV11-2; j_gene: TRBJ1-5; d_gene: -; abundance: -; CDR3aa: CASSQGHRRPQHF; CDR3nt: TGTGCCAGCAGCCAGGGACACCGTAGGCCCCAGCATTTT
v_gene: TRBV6-5; j_gene: TRBJ2-1; d_gene: -; abundance: once; CDR3aa: CASSTSLVREQFF; CDR3nt: TGTGCCAGCAGTACCTCGCTAGTTCGTGAGCAGTTCTTC
v_gene: TRBV11-3; j_gene: TRBJ2-5; d_gene: TRBD2; abundance: -; CDR3aa: CASSLSRGGYQETQYF; CDR3nt: TGTGCCAGCAGCCTCTCCCGGGGGGGGTACCAAGAGACCCAGTACTTC
v_gene: TRBV7-9; j_gene: TRBJ1-3; d_gene: -; abundance: -; CDR3aa: CASSPSGVSGNTIYF; CDR3nt: TGTGCCAGCAGCCCGAGCGGGGTCTCTGGAAACACCATATATTTT
v_gene: TRBV6-5; j_gene: TRBJ1-2; d_gene: TRBD1; abundance: -; CDR3aa: CASSRGTGNYGYTF; CDR3nt: TGTGCCAGCAGTCGCGGGACAGGGAACTATGGCTACACCTTC
v_gene: TRBV5-8; j_gene: TRBJ1-5; d_gene: -; abundance: once; CDR3aa: CASSLSGVGNQPQHF; CDR3nt: TGTGCCAGCAGCTTATCGGGGGTTGGCAATCAGCCCCAGCATTTT
v_gene: TRBV19; j_gene: TRBJ2-7; d_gene: -; abundance: -; CDR3aa: CASSIVGGREQYF; CDR3nt: TGTGCCAGTAGTATCGTCGGGGGGCGCGAGCAGTACTTC
v_gene: TRBV11-2; j_gene: TRBJ2-1; d_gene: TRBD2; abundance: -; CDR3aa: CASSRRSGSLYNEQFF; CDR3nt: TGTGCCAGCAGCCGCCGTAGCGGGAGCCTCTACAATGAGCAGTTCTTC
v_gene: TRBV5-6; j_gene: TRBJ2-1; d_gene: TRBD1; abundance: -; CDR3aa: CASSLPGTGWSEQFF; CDR3nt: TGTGCCAGCAGCTTGCCCGGGACAGGGTGGAGTGAGCAGTTCTTC
v_gene: TRBV14; j_gene: TRBJ2-5; d_gene: -; abundance: -; CDR3aa: CASSQDLSRSGTQYF; CDR3nt: TGTGCCAGCAGCCAAGATTTAAGCCGGAGTGGGACCCAGTACTTC
v_gene: TRBV2; j_gene: TRBJ1-6; d_gene: -; abundance: -; CDR3aa: CASSENSENSPLHF; CDR3nt: TGTGCCAGCAGTGAAAACTCTGAGAATTCACCCCTCCACTTT
v_gene: TRBV15; j_gene: TRBJ2-3; d_gene: TRBD2; abundance: once; CDR3aa: CATSRDYGGGTEGRTDTQYF; CDR3nt: TGTGCCACCAGCAGAGATTACGGGGGAGGGACGGAGGGGAGGACAGATACGCAGTATTTT
v_gene: TRBV6-1; j_gene: TRBJ2-5; d_gene: TRBD2; abundance: -; CDR3aa: CASSEAASGGQETQYF; CDR3nt: TGTGCCAGCAGTGAAGCCGCTAGCGGGGGGCAGGAGACCCAGTACTTC
v_gene: TRBV30; j_gene: TRBJ2-3; d_gene: TRBD2; abundance: once; CDR3aa: CAWSGPRTSGSRRVIQRVDTQYF; CDR3nt: TGTGCCTGGAGTGGTCCCCGGACTAGCGGGAGTAGACGGGTTATACAGCGGGTCGATACGCAGTATTTT
v_gene: TRBV4-2; j_gene: TRBJ2-3; d_gene: TRBD2; abundance: -; CDR3aa: CASSQGPSGSTDTQYF; CDR3nt: TGTGCCAGCAGCCAAGGACCTAGCGGCAGCACAGATACGCAGTATTTT
v_gene: TRBV29-1; j_gene: TRBJ1-2; d_gene: -; abundance: once; CDR3aa: CSVEDRSGVSGVDGYTF; CDR3nt: TGCAGCGTTGAAGATAGATCTGGGGTATCGGGGGTGGATGGCTACACCTTC
v_gene: TRBV6-1; j_gene: TRBJ2-5; d_gene: -; abundance: -; CDR3aa: CASSEDRSGTGQETQYF; CDR3nt: TGTGCCAGCAGTGAGGATAGGTCCGGGACTGGTCAAGAGACCCAGTACTTC
v_gene: TRBV30; j_gene: TRBJ1-1; d_gene: -; abundance: few; CDR3aa: CAWRIQDNTEAFF; CDR3nt: TGTGCCTGGAGGATACAGGATAACACTGAAGCTTTCTTT
v_gene: TRBV3-1/TRBV3-2; j_gene: TRBJ2-7; d_gene: TRBD2; abundance: -; CDR3aa: CASSQESGGRAHEQYF; CDR3nt: TGTGCCAGCAGCCAAGAGTCTGGTGGGAGGGCTCACGAGCAGTACTTC
v_gene: TRBV10-1; j_gene: TRBJ1-4; d_gene: -; abundance: -; CDR3aa: CAPLAEYNRIDRDEKLFF; CDR3nt: TGCGCCCCCCTGGCAGAATATAACAGGATCGATCGGGATGAAAAACTGTTTTTT
v_gene: TRBV4-1; j_gene: TRBJ1-6; d_gene: TRBD1; abundance: few; CDR3aa: CASSQDEGQGGSPLHF; CDR3nt: TGCGCCAGCAGTCAAGATGAAGGACAGGGGGGGTCACCCCTCCACTTT
v_gene: TRBV2; j_gene: TRBJ1-5; d_gene: -; abundance: -; CDR3aa: CASSEGQISNQPQHF; CDR3nt: TGTGCCAGCAGTGAAGGGCAGATTAGCAATCAGCCCCAGCATTTT
v_gene: TRBV30; j_gene: TRBJ2-5; d_gene: TRBD1; abundance: -; CDR3aa: CAWSVGDRVETQYF; CDR3nt: TGTGCCTGGAGTGTAGGAGACAGGGTGGAGACCCAGTACTTC